This TCR beta chain was sequenced during a study of cytomegalovirus exposure and HLA in healthy donors. Across the whole study: The study's early data release held tens of millions of unique TCRs from HLA-typed donors.

Vbeta (60) and Jbeta (13) primers were used in the PCR. Profiling relied on immunoSEQ multiplex PCR, and the TCRdb table lists in-frame clones only, not all of them. This table has more than 130,000 clones, about three quarters appearing once. With respect to this clone: As yet, its antigen is unknown.

Study-wide points: Reported results showed that the classifier diagnosed cytomegalovirus status with high specificity and sensitivity. Investigators reported 150 to 200 TCR beta chains as tied to cytomegalovirus. Later analysis associated a missense DCLRE1C variant with TCR beta V- and J-gene trimming.

CDR3 length equals 15 residues. Trimming cost V 0 bases and J 0 bases, with 7 bases left between them. From germline, CDR1 is SGDLS and CDR2 YYNGEE. The receptor's source is a man aged 18 to 30 in good health and CMV-seronegative. The sample consisted of PBMCs. V gene TRBV9 combines with J gene TRBJ1-5; D perhaps matches TRBD1 (5 bases). CDR3 protein: CASSVGGVSNQPQHF. In DNA, the CDR3 is TGTGCCAGCAGCGTAGGGGGGGTTAGCAATCAGCCCCAGCATTTT.